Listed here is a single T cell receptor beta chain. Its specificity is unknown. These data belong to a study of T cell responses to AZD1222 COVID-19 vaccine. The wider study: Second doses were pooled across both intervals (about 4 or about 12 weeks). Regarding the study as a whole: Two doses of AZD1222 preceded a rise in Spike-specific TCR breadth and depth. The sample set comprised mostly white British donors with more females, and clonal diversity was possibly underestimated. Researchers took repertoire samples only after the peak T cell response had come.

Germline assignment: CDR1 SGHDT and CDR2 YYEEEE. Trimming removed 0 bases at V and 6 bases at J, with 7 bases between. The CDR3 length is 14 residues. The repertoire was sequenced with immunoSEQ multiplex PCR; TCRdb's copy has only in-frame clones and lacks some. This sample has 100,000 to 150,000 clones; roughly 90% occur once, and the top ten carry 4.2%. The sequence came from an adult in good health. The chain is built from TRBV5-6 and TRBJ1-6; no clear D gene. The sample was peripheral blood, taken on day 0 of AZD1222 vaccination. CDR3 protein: CASSLGRRNSPLHF. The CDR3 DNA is TGTGCCAGCAGCTTGGGCAGACGTAATTCACCCCTCCACTTT.